The 32 T cell receptor beta chains listed next were all sequenced from one sample in a study of blood T cells in healthy people across ages. A J-beta primer mix and a sample-barcoded 5' primer were used in a second PCR of roughly 7 to 12 cycles. TCRdb re-called the 5' RACE reads through MiXCR, storing one row per CDR3 protein. The sample yields over 1.5 million distinct CDR3 sequences, approximately 50% seen once. Input material: blood. The receptors here all came from a woman aged 40 to 55 in good health.

This rearrangement joins TRBV6-1 to TRBJ1-4; D remains ambiguous. Looked up from germline, CDR1 is MNHNS and CDR2 is SASEGT. V was cut by 5 bases and J by 2 bases, with 18 bases left in between. CDR3 length equals 17 residues. The CDR3 loop is CASSTGTRRWTNEKLFF. The CDR3 bases are TGTGCCAGCAGTACGGGAACACGGAGGTGGACTAATGAAAAACTGTTTTTT.

This chain links TRBV7-2 with TRBJ2-5; 11 bases match TRBD1. V shed 5 bases, J shed 0 bases, and the junction held 5 bases outside the gene matches. The CDR3 is made up of 16 amino acids. In germline, CDR1 is SGHTA, CDR2 FQGNSA. The CDR3 loop is CASSPGTGGYQETQYF. CDR3 nucleotides: TGTGCCAGCAGCCCCGGGACAGGGGGGTACCAAGAGACCCAGTACTTC. Drawing the rest from reference TRBV7-2 and TRBJ2-5, the complete variable domain is GAGVSQSPSNKVTEKGKDVELRCDPISGHTALYWYRQSLGQGLEFLIYFQGNSAPDKSGLPSDRFSAERTGGSVSTLTIQRTQQEDSAVYLCASSPGTGGYQETQYFGPGTRLLVL.

Only a few counts were recorded for this clonotype. The rearrangement joins TRBV20-1 to TRBJ2-3; 8 bases fit TRBD2. V shed 1 base, J shed 6 bases, and the junction held 3 bases outside the gene matches. This CDR3 spans 13 amino acids. From germline, CDR1 is DFQATT and CDR2 SNEGSKA (reference sequence). The CDR3: CSARVLAGDTQYF. The CDR3 coding sequence is TGCAGTGCTAGAGTTTTAGCGGGGGATACGCAGTATTTT.

The V call is TRBV12-3 or TRBV12-4, the J call TRBJ1-6; D is ambiguous. There are 15 residues in the CDR3. V lost 6 bases and J lost 9, with 18 bases in between. Written as DNA, the CDR3 is TGTGCCAGCAGCTTCACCGGCCCAGCGGGTTCACCCCTCCACTTT. It yields the protein CASSFTGPAGSPLHF.

In its sample, this clonotype was seen many times. In DNA, the CDR3 is TGTGCCAGCAGCTTACAATATGGAACCAAGGAGCAGTACTTC. Its protein is CASSLQYGTKEQYF. The V and J genes are TRBV7-2 and TRBJ2-7; D is uncertain. Trimming shortened V by 2 bases and J by 7 bases, and 15 bases separated the two germline ends. CDR3 size: 14 residues. CDR1 and CDR2 from the germline V gene are SGHTA and FQGNSA.

This clonotype was seen a single time. CDR3 nucleotide sequence: TGCAGCGGTGCGGGGACCTACAATGAGCAGTTCTTC. It translates to CSGAGTYNEQFF. The J gene is TRBJ2-1, the V gene TRBV29-1; D possibly corresponds to TRBD2 (6 bases). The V end was cut by 7 bases, the J end by 2 bases, with 9 bases between. This CDR3 is 12 amino acids long. Germline-derived CDR1 and CDR2 are SQVTM and ANQGSEA.

The chain joins TRBV6-5 to TRBJ1-6, with a weak D call TRBD1 (5 bases). This CDR3 contains 14 residues. V lost 6 bases to trimming and J lost 5 bases, with 11 bases between them. The germline CDR1 and CDR2 sequences are MNHEY and SVGAGI. In nucleotides, the CDR3 is TGTGCCAGCAGCGCCGCGGGGGATAATTCACCCCTCCACTTT. It codes for CASSAAGDNSPLHF.

This clonotype turned up a few times. This sequence joins TRBV9 and TRBJ2-5; D gene uncertain. The germline V gene has CDR1 SGDLS and CDR2 YYNGEE. V was trimmed by 3 bases and J by 5 bases, leaving 14 bases between them. The length of the CDR3 is 14 residues. CDR3 loop: CASSAVLGEETQYF. The CDR3 nucleotides are TGTGCCAGCAGCGCCGTTCTGGGCGAGGAGACCCAGTACTTC.

The chain employs TRBV7-2 and TRBJ2-5, with D possibly matching TRBD1 (6 bases). The CDR3 totals 14 residues. V was shortened by 4 bases and J by 5 bases, with 14 bases between the two germline ends. The germline V gene encodes CDR1 SGHTA and CDR2 FQGNSA. The CDR3 nucleotides are TGTGCCAGCAGCTCAACAGGGTTTTTGGAGACCCAGTACTTC. As protein: CASSSTGFLETQYF.

Worth noting for this clonotype: A much larger clone lies one base from this, so it may be a read error. The chain links TRBV7-2 to TRBJ2-1; TRBD2 matches at 7 bases. The CDR3 has 15 amino acids. Germline-derived CDR1 and CDR2 are SGHTA and FQGNSA. Written as DNA, the CDR3 is TGTGCCAGCAGCTTCGGCGGGGGTAACTACAGTGAGCAGTTCTTC. It is translated as CASSFGGGNYSEQFF.

The rearrangement uses TRBV6-5 and TRBJ1-2, with D perhaps TRBD1 (5 bases). CDR3 length equals 13 residues. V was shortened by 6 bases and J by 7 bases, with 15 bases between the two germline ends. Germline lookup yields CDR1 MNHEY and CDR2 SVGAGI. The CDR3 here is CASRTGFGTGYTF. CDR3 coding DNA: TGTGCCAGCAGAACAGGATTTGGAACTGGCTACACCTTC.

The chain is built from TRBV4-3 and TRBJ2-4; D possibly corresponds to TRBD2 (5 bases). The J call is in doubt because the DNA end fits TRBJ2-7 better. Germline CDR1 LGHNA, CDR2 YSLEER. The CDR3 is made up of 15 amino acids. The DNA of the CDR3 is TGCGCCAGCAGCCAATGGAATAGCGAGGTCTACGAGCAGTACTTC. Protein: CASSQWNSEVYEQYF.

On this clonotype: One end of the junction is discordant with germline, which a read error may explain. The J gene is TRBJ2-1, the V gene TRBV20-1; D possibly corresponds to TRBD2 (6 bases). Germline loops: CDR1 DFQATT, CDR2 SNEGSKA (reference sequence). The CDR3 is 14 residues long. Here the CDR3 reads CSGRAGTSYNEQFF. CDR3 DNA: TGCAGTGGTAGAGCGGGTACCTCCTACAATGAGCAGTTCTTC.

The V and J genes are TRBV4-2 and TRBJ2-1; 16 nucleotides agree with TRBD2. There are 17 residues in the CDR3. Unmatched junction bases numbered 7, after V lost 3 bases and J lost 8 bases. Germline values: CDR1 LGHNA, CDR2 YNFKEQ. The CDR3 is CASSQGLAGGTSDEQFF. CDR3 DNA: TGTGCCAGCAGCCAGGGACTAGCGGGGGGGACGAGCGATGAGCAGTTCTTC.

This chain's CDR3 is CASSYSTVDSPLHF. Written as DNA, the CDR3 is TGTGCCAGCAGTTACTCGACAGTTGATTCACCCCTCCACTTT. The V and J genes are TRBV6-5 and TRBJ1-6, with D tentatively TRBD1 (5 bases). V shed 0 bases and J shed 8 bases, with 8 bases lying between them. The germline CDR1 and CDR2 sequences are MNHEY and SVGAGI. The CDR3 length is 14 residues.

The CDR3 nucleotides read TGTGCCAGCTACGTGACAGGGTCATCCAAAAACATTCAGTACTTC. This encodes CASYVTGSSKNIQYF. The chain uses TRBV6-6 and TRBJ2-4, with 7 bases identical to TRBD1. CDR3 length equals 15 residues. J was trimmed by 2 bases and V by 8 bases; bases with no gene match: 9. Germline V gives CDR1 MNHNY, CDR2 SVGAGI (reference sequence).

This chain uses TRBV24-1 with TRBJ2-1, with TRBD1 matching 9 bases. The CDR3 covers 15 residues. The germline CDR1 and CDR2 sequences are KGHDR and SFDVKD. The V gene end was trimmed by 4 bases and the J gene end by 10 bases; junction bases not matched to a gene: 10. The CDR3 loop is CATSDHGTGMREQFF. DNA for the CDR3: TGTGCCACCAGTGACCATGGGACAGGGATGAGGGAGCAGTTCTTC.

V gene TRBV6-6 combines with J gene TRBJ2-1; perhaps TRBD2 as D (6 bases). CDR3 length equals 12 residues. The germline V gene has CDR1 MNHNY and CDR2 SVGAGI (reference sequence). V was cut by 10 bases and J by 13 bases, with 20 bases left in between. The CDR3 reads CATGLITETQFF. DNA of the CDR3: TGTGCCACGGGACTCATCACAGAGACCCAGTTCTTC.

The genes are TRBV20-1 and TRBJ1-4; D is uncertain. The CDR3 totals 15 residues. With 2 bases removed from V and 0 bases from J, the gap between germline ends came to 10 bases. Germline values: CDR1 DFQATT, CDR2 SNEGSKA (reference sequence). The CDR3 DNA follows: TGCAGTGCTAGACTAGTAGGTGCAACTAATGAAAAACTGTTTTTT. Protein sequence: CSARLVGATNEKLFF.

This clonotype was seen a few times. This chain connects TRBV7-2 to TRBJ2-1; 8 bases map to TRBD1. Germline assignment: CDR1 SGHTA and CDR2 FQGNSA. V trimming: 4 bases; J trimming: 6 bases; junction bases outside the gene matches: 8. The CDR3 length is 15 residues. DNA for the CDR3: TGTGCCAGCAGCTCCGGTAGGGGGACAGGCAATGAGCAGTTCTTC. The encoded protein is CASSSGRGTGNEQFF.

The J gene is TRBJ1-2, the V gene TRBV20-1; D gene uncertain. The V and J ends lost 8 bases and 8 bases respectively, with 6 bases between them. Per germline, CDR1 DFQATT and CDR2 SNEGSKA (reference sequence). This CDR3 contains 8 residues. Written as DNA, the CDR3 is TGCAGTACCATAGGCTACACCTTC. As protein: CSTIGYTF.

This clonotype was observed a few times. The genes are TRBV24-1 and TRBJ2-5; the match to TRBD1 covers 7 bases. The V segment lost 6 bases and the J segment 7 bases; nucleotides outside the gene matches: 13. Germline CDR1 reads KGHDR; CDR2 reads SFDVKD. CDR3 length: 15 residues. CDR3 in amino acids: CATSLSGTAIGTQYF. In nucleotides, the CDR3 is TGTGCCACCAGTCTCTCCGGGACAGCCATCGGGACCCAGTACTTC.

V usage is TRBV4-1 and J usage is TRBJ1-4, with D unresolved. Germline V lookup: CDR1 MGHRA, CDR2 YSYEKL. The CDR3 runs 13 residues. V was trimmed by 0 bases and J by 15 bases, leaving 14 bases between them. The CDR3 DNA is TGCGCCAGCAGCCAAGATGCACAATTGGTGGTGTTTTTT. As protein: CASSQDAQLVVFF.

The chain employs TRBV20-1 and TRBJ2-1; 7 bases map to TRBD2. CDR1 DFQATT and CDR2 SNEGSKA come from the germline V gene (reference sequence). The CDR3 spans 14 residues. After removal of 1 base from V and 4 bases from J, the junction contained 4 bases not matched to a gene. CDR3 in amino acids: CSARAGGIYNEQFF. The CDR3 nucleotides are TGCAGTGCTAGAGCGGGGGGAATATACAATGAGCAGTTCTTC.

This chain links TRBV20-1 with TRBJ2-5; no clear D. V was clipped by 0 bases and J by 4 bases, with 9 bases between them. Per the germline V gene, CDR1 is DFQATT and CDR2 is SNEGSKA (reference sequence). The CDR3 loop spans 13 amino acids. For the CDR3, the DNA is TGCAGTGCTAGAGATATGCAGGTAGAGACCCAGTACTTC. It codes for CSARDMQVETQYF.

The chain combines TRBV28 with TRBJ2-7; D may be TRBD1 (6 bases). The V and J ends lost 6 bases and 2 bases respectively, with 17 bases between them. The germline CDR1 and CDR2 sequences are MDHEN and SYDVKM. There are 15 residues in the CDR3. The CDR3 sequence: CASSRQGGSAYEQYF. The DNA for the CDR3 is TGTGCCAGCAGCCGCCAAGGGGGTTCGGCCTACGAGCAGTACTTC.

V gene TRBV27 combines with J gene TRBJ2-5, with 9 bases aligning to TRBD1. The germline gives CDR1 MNHEY, CDR2 SMNVEV (reference sequence). Trimming cost V 3 bases and J 5 bases; bases outside gene matches: 16. CDR3 length: 18 amino acids. CDR3 sequence (DNA): TGTGCCAGCAGTTTGTGGGGGCGAACAGGGGGCGCGTGGGAGACCCAGTACTTC. Protein product: CASSLWGRTGGAWETQYF.

The chain couples TRBV29-1 to TRBJ1-4, with D possibly matching TRBD1 (5 bases). The V and J ends lost 3 bases and 5 bases respectively, with 16 bases between them. The CDR3 totals 15 residues. Germline assignment: CDR1 SQVTM and CDR2 ANQGSEA. CDR3 protein: CSVDIAGTKNEKLFF. As DNA, the CDR3 is TGCAGCGTTGACATAGCGGGGACTAAGAATGAAAAACTGTTTTTT.

This clonotype was detected only a few times. This sequence joins TRBV24-1 and TRBJ2-7; D gene unclear. The J call is in doubt because the DNA end fits TRBJ2-5 better. This CDR3 contains 13 residues. Germline V gene data show CDR1 as KGHDR and CDR2 as SFDVKD. Here the CDR3 reads CATSDPAGETQYF. The CDR3 bases are TGTGCCACCAGTGACCCAGCAGGAGAGACCCAGTACTTC.

With regard to this clonotype: This may be a read error: a much more frequent sequence differs by one nucleotide. This sequence joins TRBV7-9 and TRBJ2-1; 9 bases agree with TRBD2. The J call may be faulty, since TRBJ2-7 better matches the DNA end. CDR1 SEHNR and CDR2 FQNEAQ come from the germline V gene (reference sequence). CDR3 length: 18 amino acids. The CDR3 spells CASSQPKRGASSYNEQYF. The CDR3 region has the DNA TGTGCCAGCAGCCAACCGAAGCGGGGGGCGAGCTCCTACAATGAGCAGTACTTC.

This clonotype has more than one count but fewer than ten. This chain uses TRBV15 with TRBJ2-5; a weak D match, TRBD2 (6 bases). The CDR3 has 15 amino acids. Germline CDR1 and CDR2: LNHNV and YYDKDF (reference sequence). Deletions cut 0 bases from V and 5 bases from J, with 13 bases between. The CDR3 DNA sequence: TGTGCCACCAGCAGAGATGTACTAGCTGGGGAGACCCAGTACTTC. Translating gives CATSRDVLAGETQYF.

The chain joins TRBV29-1 to TRBJ1-1, with D perhaps TRBD1 (6 bases). Looked up from germline, CDR1 is SQVTM and CDR2 is ANQGSEA. This CDR3 has 12 residues. Deletions cut 8 bases from V and 0 bases from J, with 10 bases between. The CDR3 protein is CSIRQVNTEAFF. The CDR3 nucleotides read TGCAGCATAAGACAGGTGAACACTGAAGCTTTCTTT.